The 8 T cell receptor beta chains reported below all come from one sample, sequenced in a study of cytomegalovirus exposure and HLA in healthy donors. In the PCR, 60 Vbeta and 13 Jbeta primers were used. Generated by immunoSEQ multiplex PCR, the TCRdb table keeps only in-frame clones and is missing some. Among 150,000 to 200,000 clones, 70% to 90% were seen once, and the ten largest hold about a tenth. Sequencing used PBMCs. Receptors were obtained from a man aged 18 to 30 in good health and CMV-seropositive.

The gene calls are TRBV6-7 and TRBJ2-7; TRBD2 agrees at 9 bases. TRBV6-7 is an ORF, with its function uncertain. The V segment lost 5 bases and the J segment 0 bases; nucleotides outside the gene matches: 5. This CDR3 is 15 amino acids long. The CDR3 coding sequence is TGTGCCAGCAGTGAGGAGCGGGGGGACTCCTACGAGCAGTACTTC. As protein: CASSEERGDSYEQYF.

The rearrangement uses TRBV9 and TRBJ2-7; 8 bases agree with TRBD1. Germline V gives CDR1 SGDLS, CDR2 YYNGEE. CDR3 length: 14 amino acids. Trimming cost V 4 bases and J 4 bases; bases outside gene matches: 7. The DNA for the CDR3 is TGTGCCAGCAGCCCTCGACAGGGGTGGTACGAGCAGTACTTC. This sequence encodes CASSPRQGWYEQYF.

J is TRBJ1-1 and V is TRBV6-5; a possible D gene is TRBD1 (5 bases). CDR1 and CDR2 (germline): MNHEY, SVGAGI. This CDR3 comprises 16 residues. Trimming removed 4 bases at V and 1 base at J, with 16 bases between. The DNA of the CDR3 is TGTGCCAGCAGTTTGGTTAGTAGGGGCGGGAACACTGAAGCTTTCTTT. This translates into CASSLVSRGGNTEAFF.

This sequence joins TRBV9 and TRBJ2-5; 9 nucleotides match TRBD2. The V gene end was trimmed by 0 bases and the J gene end by 2 bases; junction bases not matched to a gene: 5. The CDR3 covers 16 residues. CDR1 SGDLS and CDR2 YYNGEE come from the germline V gene. CDR3: CASSVDSGGPQETQYF. The DNA of the CDR3 is TGTGCCAGCAGCGTAGACAGCGGGGGGCCGCAAGAGACCCAGTACTTC.

DNA for the CDR3: TGCGCCAGCAGCTTTTCGACAGGGCTGAACACCGGGGAGCTGTTTTTT. Translation: CASSFSTGLNTGELFF. The gene calls are TRBV5-1 and TRBJ2-2, with 7 bases fitting TRBD1. Germline V gene sequence: CDR1 SGHRS, CDR2 YFSETQ. Unmatched junction bases numbered 5, after V lost 2 bases and J lost 1 base. The CDR3 is 16 residues long.

The CDR3, as DNA: TGTGCCAGCAGGGCCTATGCGGGCAATCAGCCCCAGCATTTT. Translating it yields CASRAYAGNQPQHF. This chain connects TRBV6-1 to TRBJ1-5, with D unresolved. This CDR3 is built from 14 residues. CDR1 MNHNS and CDR2 SASEGT come from the germline V gene. V was pared by 6 bases and J by 2 bases, with 11 bases between.

V gene TRBV27 combines with J gene TRBJ2-3; 8 bases are a match to TRBD2. The germline V gene encodes CDR1 MNHEY and CDR2 SMNVEV (reference sequence). The CDR3 has 14 residues. The junction had 3 bases not matched to a gene; V was cut back by 6 bases and J by 1 base. The DNA for the CDR3 is TGTGCCAGCAGGGTGGGACTAGGCACAGATACGCAGTATTTT. This sequence encodes CASRVGLGTDTQYF.

With regard to this clone: Other nucleotide sequences from this sample produce the same CDR3. V and J are TRBV5-6 and TRBJ1-5, with TRBD1 matching 7 bases. In germline, CDR1 is SGHDT, CDR2 YYEEEE. The ends lost 5 bases at V and 2 bases at J; junction bases unmatched: 7. The CDR3 covers 15 residues. CDR3: CASSGGGRGNQPQHF. Written as DNA, the CDR3 is TGTGCCAGCAGTGGAGGGGGCAGAGGCAATCAGCCCCAGCATTTT.